This TCR beta chain came from a study of PD-1 blockade in mismatch repair-deficient tumors. Background on the study: Enrolled about 2013-2017, patients had progressing, pretreated mismatch repair-deficient cancers of 12 types.

Here immunoSEQ multiplex PCR was the method, and the copy in TCRdb shows in-frame clones only, minus some. The sample lists 30,000 to 35,000 clones, about 85% occurring once. Germline V gene sequence: CDR1 SGDLS, CDR2 YYNGEE. V was pared by 0 bases and J by 1 base, with 4 bases between. There are 13 residues in the CDR3. This clonotype originated in an adult with mismatch repair-deficient cancer. The source material was PBMCs, sampled roughly 6 weeks after starting pembrolizumab. This sequence joins TRBV9 and TRBJ1-1, with no clear D. CDR3 region: CASSVDGNTEAFF. The CDR3 DNA is TGTGCCAGCAGCGTAGACGGGAACACTGAAGCTTTCTTT. Full variable domain (remainder filled in from reference TRBV9 and TRBJ1-1): DSGVTQTPKHLITATGQRVTLRCSPRSGDLSVYWYQQSLDQGLQFLIQYYNGEERAKGNILERFSAQQFPDLHSELNLSSLELGDSALYFCASSVDGNTEAFFGQGTRLTVV.